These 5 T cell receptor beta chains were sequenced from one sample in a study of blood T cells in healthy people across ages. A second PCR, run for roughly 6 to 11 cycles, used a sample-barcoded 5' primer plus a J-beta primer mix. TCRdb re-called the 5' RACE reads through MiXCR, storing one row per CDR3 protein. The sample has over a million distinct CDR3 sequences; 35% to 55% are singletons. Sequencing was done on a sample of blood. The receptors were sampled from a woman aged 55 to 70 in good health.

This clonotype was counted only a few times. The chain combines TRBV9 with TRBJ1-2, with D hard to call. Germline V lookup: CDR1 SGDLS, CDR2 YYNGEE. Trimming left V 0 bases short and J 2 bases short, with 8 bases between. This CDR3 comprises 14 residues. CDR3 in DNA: TGTGCCAGCAGCGTAGATCCCCGGAACTATGGCTACACCTTC. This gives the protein CASSVDPRNYGYTF.

CDR3: CASSYQSVGGGHTF. The CDR3, as DNA: TGTGCCAGCAGTTATCAGTCCGTGGGGGGAGGCCACACCTTC. The chain has TRBV6-5 and TRBJ1-2; a possible D gene is TRBD1 (5 bases). The CDR3 is 14 residues long. Germline CDR1 and CDR2: MNHEY and SVGAGI. The ends were cut back, 3 bases at V and 12 bases at J, with 20 bases in the middle.

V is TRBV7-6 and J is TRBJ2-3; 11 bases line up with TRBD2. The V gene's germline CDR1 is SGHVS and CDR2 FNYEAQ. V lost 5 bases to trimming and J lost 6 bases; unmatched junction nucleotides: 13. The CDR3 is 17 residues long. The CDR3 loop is CASSLRTSGQPPDTQYF. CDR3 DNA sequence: TGTGCCAGCAGCCTCCGGACTAGCGGGCAGCCGCCGGATACGCAGTATTTT.

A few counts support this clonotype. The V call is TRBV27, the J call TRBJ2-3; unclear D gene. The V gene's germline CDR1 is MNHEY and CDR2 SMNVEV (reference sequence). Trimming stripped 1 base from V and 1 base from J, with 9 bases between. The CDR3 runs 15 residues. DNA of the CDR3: TGTGCCAGCAGTTTATTGGCCCCCGGCACAGATACGCAGTATTTT. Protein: CASSLLAPGTDTQYF.

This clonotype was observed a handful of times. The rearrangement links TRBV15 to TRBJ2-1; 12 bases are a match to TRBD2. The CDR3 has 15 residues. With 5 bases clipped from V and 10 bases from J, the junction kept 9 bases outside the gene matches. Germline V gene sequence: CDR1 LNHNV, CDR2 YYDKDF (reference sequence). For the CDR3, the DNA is TGTGCCACCAGCGTTCCTAGCGGGAGGGCGCGGGAGCAGTTCTTC. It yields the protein CATSVPSGRAREQFF. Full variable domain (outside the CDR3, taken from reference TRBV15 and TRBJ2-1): DAMVIQNPRYQVTQFGKPVTLSCSQTLNHNVMYWYQQKSSQAPKLLFHYYDKDFNNEADTPDNFQSRRPNTSFCFLDIRSPGLGDTAMYLCATSVPSGRAREQFFGPGTRLTVL.